This T cell receptor (beta chain) was recorded in a study of blood T cell repertoires in COVID-19. Study as a whole: T cells, B-cell-depleted T cells, or PBMCs supplied cDNA or gDNA.

Authors' methods: By means of reference gene primer amplification, nucleated cell counts were estimated. Some clones are missing from TCRdb's copy, which holds only in-frame ones; the method was immunoSEQ multiplex PCR. D and trimming come from the DNA, and the V and J calls and clone size come from that table. The sample has some 250,000 clones; about 90% are singletons. The CDR3 contains 14 residues. The V end was cut by 7 bases, the J end by 3 bases, with 13 bases between. The V gene's germline CDR1 is MDHEN and CDR2 SYDVKM. Those enrolled, adults aged roughly 18 to 95 years, came from under 25 US areas. Cohort assignment relied on participant-reported clinical history.

The sequence was obtained from a woman aged 25 to 39 with acute COVID-19. The sequenced material came from PBMCs or T cells enriched from blood (not recorded which). The chain links TRBV28 to TRBJ1-5, with D possibly being TRBD1 (5 bases). For the CDR3, the DNA is TGTGCCAGCAACGGAGGGACGGTCAATCAGCCCCAGCATTTT. Its protein product is CASNGGTVNQPQHF.